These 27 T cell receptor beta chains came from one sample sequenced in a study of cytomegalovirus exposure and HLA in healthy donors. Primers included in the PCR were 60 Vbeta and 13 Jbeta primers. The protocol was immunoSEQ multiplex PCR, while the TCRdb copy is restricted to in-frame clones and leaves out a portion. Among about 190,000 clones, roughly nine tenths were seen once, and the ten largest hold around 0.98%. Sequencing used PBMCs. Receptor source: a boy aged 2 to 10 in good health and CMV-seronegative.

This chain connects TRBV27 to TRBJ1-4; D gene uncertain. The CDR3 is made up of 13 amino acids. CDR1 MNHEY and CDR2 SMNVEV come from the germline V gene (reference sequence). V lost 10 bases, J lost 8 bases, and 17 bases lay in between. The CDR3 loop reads CATSRQAGEKLFF. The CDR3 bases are TGTGCCACTTCCAGGCAGGCGGGAGAAAAACTGTTTTTT. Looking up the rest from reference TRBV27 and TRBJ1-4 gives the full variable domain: EAQVTQNPRYLITVTGKKLTVTCSQNMNHEYMSWYRQDPGLGLRQIYYSMNVEVTDKGDVPEGYKVSRKEKRNFPLILESPSPNQTSLYFCATSRQAGEKLFFGSGTQLSVL.

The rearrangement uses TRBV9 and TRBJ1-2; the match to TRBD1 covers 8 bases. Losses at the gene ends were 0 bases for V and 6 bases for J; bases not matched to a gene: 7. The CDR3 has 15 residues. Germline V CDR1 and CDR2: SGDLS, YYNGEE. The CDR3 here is CASSVAGTGFNGYTF. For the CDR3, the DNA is TGTGCCAGCAGCGTAGCCGGGACAGGCTTTAATGGCTACACCTTC.

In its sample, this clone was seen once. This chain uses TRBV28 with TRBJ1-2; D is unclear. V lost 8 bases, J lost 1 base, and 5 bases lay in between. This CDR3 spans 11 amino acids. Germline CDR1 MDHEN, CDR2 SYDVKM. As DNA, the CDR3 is TGTGCCAGCCGCGATAACTATGGCTACACCTTC. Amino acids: CASRDNYGYTF.

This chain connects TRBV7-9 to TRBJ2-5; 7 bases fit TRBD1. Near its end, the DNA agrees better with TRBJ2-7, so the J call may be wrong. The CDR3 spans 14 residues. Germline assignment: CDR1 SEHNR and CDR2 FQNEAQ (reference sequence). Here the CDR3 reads CASAQGVYAYEQYF. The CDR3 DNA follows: TGTGCCAGCGCCCAGGGGGTCTATGCCTACGAGCAGTACTTC.

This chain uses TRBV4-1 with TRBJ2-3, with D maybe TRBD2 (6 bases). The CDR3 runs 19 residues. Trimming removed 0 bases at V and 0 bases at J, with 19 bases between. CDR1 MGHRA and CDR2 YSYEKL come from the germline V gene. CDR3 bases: TGCGCCAGCAGCCAAGATTACATAACTAGCAGGATTAGCACAGATACGCAGTATTTT. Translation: CASSQDYITSRISTDTQYF.

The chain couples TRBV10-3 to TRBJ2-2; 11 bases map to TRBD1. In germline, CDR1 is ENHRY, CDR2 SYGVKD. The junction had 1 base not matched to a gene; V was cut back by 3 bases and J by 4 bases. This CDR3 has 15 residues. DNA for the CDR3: TGTGCCATCAGTGACGGGACAGGGGGCACCGGGGAGCTGTTTTTT. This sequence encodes CAISDGTGGTGELFF.

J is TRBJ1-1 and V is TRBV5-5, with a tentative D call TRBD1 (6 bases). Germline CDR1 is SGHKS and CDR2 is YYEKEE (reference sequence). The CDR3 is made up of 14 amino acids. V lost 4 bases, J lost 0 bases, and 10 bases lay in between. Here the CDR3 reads CASSPRTVNTEAFF. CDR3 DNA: TGTGCCAGCAGCCCGAGGACAGTGAACACTGAAGCTTTCTTT.

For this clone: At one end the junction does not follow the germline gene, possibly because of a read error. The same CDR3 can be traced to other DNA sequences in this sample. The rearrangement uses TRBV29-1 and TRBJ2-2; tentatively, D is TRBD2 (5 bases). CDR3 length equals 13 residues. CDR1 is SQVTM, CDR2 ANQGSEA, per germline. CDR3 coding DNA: TGCAGCTACCGGGGAGCGAATACCGGGGAGCTGTTTTTT. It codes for CSYRGANTGELFF.

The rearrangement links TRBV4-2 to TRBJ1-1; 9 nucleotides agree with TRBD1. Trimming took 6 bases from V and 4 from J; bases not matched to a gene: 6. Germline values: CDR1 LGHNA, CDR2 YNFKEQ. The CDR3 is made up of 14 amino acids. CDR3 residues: CASRSDRGATEAFF. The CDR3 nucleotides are TGTGCCAGCAGGTCGGACAGGGGAGCCACTGAAGCTTTCTTT.

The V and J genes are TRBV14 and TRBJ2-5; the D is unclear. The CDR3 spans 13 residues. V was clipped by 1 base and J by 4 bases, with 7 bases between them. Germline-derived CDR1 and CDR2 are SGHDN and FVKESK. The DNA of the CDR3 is TGTGCCAGCAGCCAAGTTCAGTTAGAGACCCAGTACTTC. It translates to CASSQVQLETQYF.

The CDR3 sequence is CASSQDSEGAQNTGELFF. CDR3 nucleotide sequence: TGTGCCAGCAGCCAAGATTCCGAGGGGGCGCAGAACACCGGGGAGCTGTTTTTT. This chain links TRBV4-2 with TRBJ2-2; 7 nucleotides align to TRBD1. In germline, CDR1 is LGHNA, CDR2 YNFKEQ. J gave up 1 base and V 0 bases, and 8 bases lay outside the gene matches. This CDR3 comprises 18 residues.

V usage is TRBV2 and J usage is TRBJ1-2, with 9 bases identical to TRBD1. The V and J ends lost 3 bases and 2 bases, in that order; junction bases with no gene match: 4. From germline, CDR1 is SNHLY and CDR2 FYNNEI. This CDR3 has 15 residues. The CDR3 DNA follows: TGTGCCAGCAGTGACGGGGACAGGGTGAACTATGGCTACACCTTC. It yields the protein CASSDGDRVNYGYTF.

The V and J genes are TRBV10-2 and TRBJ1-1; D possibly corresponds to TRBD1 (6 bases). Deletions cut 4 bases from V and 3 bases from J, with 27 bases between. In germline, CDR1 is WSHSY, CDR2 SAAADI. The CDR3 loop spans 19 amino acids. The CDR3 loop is CASSGPHQSGGTEDTEAFF. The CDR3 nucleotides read TGCGCCAGCAGTGGTCCCCATCAATCTGGGGGCACAGAGGACACTGAAGCTTTCTTT.

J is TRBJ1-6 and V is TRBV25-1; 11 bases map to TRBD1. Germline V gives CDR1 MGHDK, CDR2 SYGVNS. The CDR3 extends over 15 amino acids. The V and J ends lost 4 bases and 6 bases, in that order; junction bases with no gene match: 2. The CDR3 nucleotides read TGTGCCAGCAGTGGGACAGGGGGCGGTAATTCACCCCTCCACTTT. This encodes CASSGTGGGNSPLHF.

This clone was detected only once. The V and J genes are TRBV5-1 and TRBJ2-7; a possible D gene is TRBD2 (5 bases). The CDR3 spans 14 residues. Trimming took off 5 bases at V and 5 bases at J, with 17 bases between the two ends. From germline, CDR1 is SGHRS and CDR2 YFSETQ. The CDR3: CASRGMGEENEQYF. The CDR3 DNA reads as TGCGCCAGCAGGGGAATGGGAGAGGAGAACGAGCAGTACTTC.

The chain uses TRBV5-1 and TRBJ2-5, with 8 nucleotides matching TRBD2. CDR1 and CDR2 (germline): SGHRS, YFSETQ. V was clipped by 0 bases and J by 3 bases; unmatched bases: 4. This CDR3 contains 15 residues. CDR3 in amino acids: CASSLGGTREETQYF. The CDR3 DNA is TGCGCCAGCAGCTTGGGTGGGACTAGGGAAGAGACCCAGTACTTC.

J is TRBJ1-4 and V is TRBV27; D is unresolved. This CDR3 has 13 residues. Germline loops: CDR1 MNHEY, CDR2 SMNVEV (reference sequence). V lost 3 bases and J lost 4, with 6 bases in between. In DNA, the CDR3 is TGTGCCAGCAGTTTTGTAAATAATGAAAAACTGTTTTTT. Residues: CASSFVNNEKLFF.

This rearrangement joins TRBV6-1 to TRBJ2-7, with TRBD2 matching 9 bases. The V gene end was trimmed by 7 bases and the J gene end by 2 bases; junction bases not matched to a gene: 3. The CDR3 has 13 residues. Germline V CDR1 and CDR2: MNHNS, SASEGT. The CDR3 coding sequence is TGTGCCAGCACCCTAGCGGGACCCTACGAGCAGTACTTC. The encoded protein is CASTLAGPYEQYF.

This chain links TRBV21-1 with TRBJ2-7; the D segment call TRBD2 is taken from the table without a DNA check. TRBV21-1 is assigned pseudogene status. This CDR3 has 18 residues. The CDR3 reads CASSKIGKPLATSYEQYF. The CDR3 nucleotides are TGTGCCAGCAGCAAAATAGGGAAGCCCCTAGCTACCTCCTACGAGCAGTACTTC.

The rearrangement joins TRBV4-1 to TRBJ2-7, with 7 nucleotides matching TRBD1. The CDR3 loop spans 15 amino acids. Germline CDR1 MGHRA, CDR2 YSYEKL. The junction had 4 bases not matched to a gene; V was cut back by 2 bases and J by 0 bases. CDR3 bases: TGCGCCAGCAGCCAAATTAGGGACAGCTCCTACGAGCAGTACTTC. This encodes CASSQIRDSSYEQYF.

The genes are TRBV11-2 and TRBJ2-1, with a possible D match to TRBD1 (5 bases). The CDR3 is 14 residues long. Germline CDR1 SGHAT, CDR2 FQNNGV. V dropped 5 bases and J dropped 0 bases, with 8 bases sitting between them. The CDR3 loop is CASSPDSSYNEQFF. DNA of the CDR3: TGTGCCAGCAGCCCTGACAGCTCCTACAATGAGCAGTTCTTC.

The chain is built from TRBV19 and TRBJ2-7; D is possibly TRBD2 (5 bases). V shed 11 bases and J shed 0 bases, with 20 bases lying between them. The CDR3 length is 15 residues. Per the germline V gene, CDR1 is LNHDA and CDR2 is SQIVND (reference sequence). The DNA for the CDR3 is TGTGCCTCAGTAAGTAATTCGGGAATCTCCTACGAGCAGTACTTC. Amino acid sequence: CASVSNSGISYEQYF. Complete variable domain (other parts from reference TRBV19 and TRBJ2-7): DGGITQSPKYLFRKEGQNVTLSCEQNLNHDAMYWYRQDPGQGLRLIYYSQIVNDFQKGDIAEGYSVSREKKESFPLTVTSAQKNPTAFYLCASVSNSGISYEQYFGPGTRLTVT.

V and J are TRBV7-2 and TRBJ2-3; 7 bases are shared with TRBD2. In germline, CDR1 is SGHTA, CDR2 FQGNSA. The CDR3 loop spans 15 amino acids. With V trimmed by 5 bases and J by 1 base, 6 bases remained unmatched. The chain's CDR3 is CASSPDRGGTDTQYF. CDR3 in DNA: TGTGCCAGCAGCCCCGACCGGGGGGGCACAGATACGCAGTATTTT.

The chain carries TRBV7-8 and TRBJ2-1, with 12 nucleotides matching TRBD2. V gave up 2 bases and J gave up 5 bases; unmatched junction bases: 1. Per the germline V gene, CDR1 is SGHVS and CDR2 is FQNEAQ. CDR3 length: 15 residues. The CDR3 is CASSLRTSGNNEQFF. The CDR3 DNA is TGTGCCAGCAGCTTAAGGACTAGCGGGAACAATGAGCAGTTCTTC.

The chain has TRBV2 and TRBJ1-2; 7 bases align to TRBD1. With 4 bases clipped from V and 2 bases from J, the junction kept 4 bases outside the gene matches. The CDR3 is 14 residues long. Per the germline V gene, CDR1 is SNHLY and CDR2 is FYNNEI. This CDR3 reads CASSGQGGNYGYTF. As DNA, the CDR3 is TGTGCCAGCAGTGGACAGGGTGGGAACTATGGCTACACCTTC.

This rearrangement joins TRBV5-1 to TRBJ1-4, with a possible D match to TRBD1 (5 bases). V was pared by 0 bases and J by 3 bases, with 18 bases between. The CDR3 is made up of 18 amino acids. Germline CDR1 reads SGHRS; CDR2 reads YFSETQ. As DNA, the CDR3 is TGCGCCAGCAGCTTGGAATGGGCAGGGCTCATGGCTAATGAAAAACTGTTTTTT. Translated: CASSLEWAGLMANEKLFF.

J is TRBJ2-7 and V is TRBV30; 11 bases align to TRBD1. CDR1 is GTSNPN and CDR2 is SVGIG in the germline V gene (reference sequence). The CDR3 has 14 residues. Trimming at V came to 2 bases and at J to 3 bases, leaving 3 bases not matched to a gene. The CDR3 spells CAWSRTGGFYEQYF. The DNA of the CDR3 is TGTGCCTGGAGTCGGACAGGGGGCTTCTACGAGCAGTACTTC.